This T cell receptor beta chain was sequenced for a study of blood T cells in healthy people across ages. This clonotype showed up just a few times. Primed by a sample-barcoded 5' primer and a J-beta primer mix, a second PCR proceeded for roughly 7 to 11 cycles. TCRdb redid the calling of the 5' RACE reads with MiXCR, one entry per CDR3 protein. This sample has over 750,000 distinct CDR3 sequences; more than 20% occur once, and the top ten carry roughly a tenth. Germline V gives CDR1 MDHEN, CDR2 SYDVKM. Trimming left V 3 bases short and J 5 bases short, with 14 bases between. This CDR3 has 14 residues. Separately, the same data were catalogued under a study of T cells of mothers and their children.

The chain links TRBV28 to TRBJ2-7; D might be TRBD1 (6 bases). The sequence was collected from a boy younger than 18 in good health. Material for sequencing was blood. The CDR3 region is CASSFQGMLHEQYF. CDR3 DNA sequence: TGTGCCAGCAGTTTCCAGGGGATGCTGCACGAGCAGTACTTC.